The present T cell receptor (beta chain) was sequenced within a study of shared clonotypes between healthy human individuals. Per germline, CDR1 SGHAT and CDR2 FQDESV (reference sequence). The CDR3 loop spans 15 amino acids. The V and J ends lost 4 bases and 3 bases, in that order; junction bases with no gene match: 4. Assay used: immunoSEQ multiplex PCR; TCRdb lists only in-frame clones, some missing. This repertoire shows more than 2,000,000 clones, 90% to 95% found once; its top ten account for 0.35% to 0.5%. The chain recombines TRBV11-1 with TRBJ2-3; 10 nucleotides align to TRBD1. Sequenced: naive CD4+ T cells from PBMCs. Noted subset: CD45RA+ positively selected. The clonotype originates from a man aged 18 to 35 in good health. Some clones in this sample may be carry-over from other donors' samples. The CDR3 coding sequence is TGTGCCAGCAGCTCGGGACAGGGGAATACAGATACGCAGTATTTT. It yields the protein CASSSGQGNTDTQYF.